A single sample gave rise to the 15 T cell receptor beta chains below, sequenced in a study of cytomegalovirus exposure and HLA in healthy donors. With 60 Vbeta and 13 Jbeta primers, the PCR was carried out. Some clones are missing from TCRdb's copy, which holds only in-frame ones; the method was immunoSEQ multiplex PCR. Of about 160,000 clones listed, 76% were seen once; the top ten hold 0.65% to 0.85%. The sequenced sample was PBMCs. The receptors here all came from a female donor in good health and CMV-seronegative.

The V gene is TRBV7-3, the J gene TRBJ2-3; 16 positions agree with TRBD2. The CDR3 is 16 amino acids. CDR1 and CDR2 from the germline V gene are SGHTA and FQGTGA. J lost 6 bases, V lost 5 bases, and 5 bases had no gene match. The CDR3 coding sequence is TGTGCCAGCAGCGCGGGGACTAGCGGGAGGGTGGATACGCAGTATTTT. Amino acid sequence: CASSAGTSGRVDTQYF.

With regard to this clone: The junction does not match germline at one end; this may be a read error. V usage is TRBV7-2 and J usage is TRBJ1-5; no firm D call. The germline gives CDR1 SGHTA, CDR2 FQGNSA. The CDR3 is made up of 16 amino acids. The CDR3 sequence is CVSSLDRSLLYQPQHF. The CDR3, as DNA: TGTGTCAGCAGCTTAGATAGAAGTCTCCTTTATCAGCCCCAGCATTTT.

The gene calls are TRBV7-9 and TRBJ1-4, with a weak D call TRBD1 (6 bases). Looked up from germline, CDR1 is SEHNR and CDR2 is FQNEAQ (reference sequence). With 5 bases removed from V and 0 bases from J, the gap between germline ends came to 10 bases. The CDR3 totals 15 residues. The CDR3 nucleotides read TGTGCCAGCAGCGCTGGACAGTCAACTAATGAAAAACTGTTTTTT. Residues: CASSAGQSTNEKLFF.

The chain joins TRBV2 to TRBJ2-5; a weak D match, TRBD2 (7 bases). The germline gives CDR1 SNHLY, CDR2 FYNNEI. Trimming pared 4 bases from V and 7 bases from J, leaving 22 bases between. CDR3 length: 16 residues. The CDR3 sequence: CASSGGEGVGTATQYF. Here the CDR3 DNA reads TGTGCCAGCAGTGGTGGGGAGGGGGTCGGTACAGCGACCCAGTACTTC.

As concerns this clone: The junction departs from the called germline gene at one end, perhaps through a read error. The chain is built from TRBV29-1 and TRBJ2-1; D may be TRBD1 (6 bases). Germline V gives CDR1 SQVTM, CDR2 ANQGSEA. There are 12 residues in the CDR3. The CDR3 nucleotides are TGCAGCGTTAAAGACAGGCCGAATGAGCAGTTCTTC. This gives the protein CSVKDRPNEQFF.

The CDR3: CASSFSYSGANVLTF. CDR3 nucleotides: TGTGCCAGCAGCTTTAGCTACTCTGGGGCCAACGTCCTGACTTTC. This chain uses TRBV5-4 with TRBJ2-6; D is unclear. The ends were cut back, 2 bases at V and 0 bases at J, with 6 bases in the middle. Germline CDR1 reads SGHNT; CDR2 reads YYREEE (reference sequence). The CDR3 contains 15 residues.

The chain couples TRBV7-2 to TRBJ1-2, with 8 positions matching TRBD1. J gave up 9 bases and V 5 bases, and 17 bases lay outside the gene matches. Looked up from germline, CDR1 is SGHTA and CDR2 is FQGNSA. The CDR3 consists of 16 residues. The CDR3 protein is CASSRPGTGLGLRYTF. CDR3 nucleotides: TGTGCCAGCAGCCGCCCCGGGACAGGCCTGGGGTTACGCTACACCTTC.

V usage is TRBV30 and J usage is TRBJ1-6, with a tentative D call TRBD1 (6 bases). Germline-derived CDR1 and CDR2 are GTSNPN and SVGIG (reference sequence). V lost 0 bases to trimming and J lost 9 bases, with 18 bases between them. The CDR3 spans 16 residues. The CDR3 coding sequence is TGTGCCTGGAGTGTCCAGCGGGGGCCAAGGATTTCACCCCTCCACTTT. Amino acids: CAWSVQRGPRISPLHF. Supplemented by reference TRBV30 and TRBJ1-6, the full variable domain reads SQTIHQWPATLVQPVGSPLSLECTVEGTSNPNLYWYRQAAGRGLQLLFYSVGIGQISSEVPQNLSASRPQDRQFILSSKKLLLSDSGFYLCAWSVQRGPRISPLHFGNGTRLTVT.

The chain recombines TRBV6-6 with TRBJ1-2; 8 bases are a match to TRBD1. Germline CDR1 reads MNHNY; CDR2 reads SVGAGI (reference sequence). The junction had 7 bases not matched to a gene; V was cut back by 6 bases and J by 4 bases. This CDR3 contains 14 residues. The CDR3 sequence is CASRSRGQGYGYTF. CDR3 nucleotide sequence: TGTGCCAGCAGAAGCAGGGGGCAAGGCTATGGCTACACCTTC.

This clone was found a few times. The CDR3 DNA is TGTGCCAGCAGCCCTCAGCGGGGGGGCCGTACCGGGGAGCTGTTTTTT. Protein product: CASSPQRGGRTGELFF. The rearrangement uses TRBV5-4 and TRBJ2-2; TRBD2 matches at 10 bases. Germline values: CDR1 SGHNT, CDR2 YYREEE (reference sequence). Trimming took 4 bases from V and 5 from J; bases not matched to a gene: 8. This CDR3 region has 16 residues.

In its sample, this clone was seen a few times. The chain combines TRBV5-1 with TRBJ1-2, with TRBD1 identical over 9 bases. CDR1 and CDR2 from the germline V gene are SGHRS and YFSETQ. V trimming: 6 bases; J trimming: 3 bases; junction bases outside the gene matches: 12. The CDR3 sequence is 16 residues long. In nucleotides, the CDR3 is TGCGCCAGCACCACCCAGGGACAGGGACGGTACTATGGCTACACCTTC. This gives the protein CASTTQGQGRYYGYTF.

V and J are TRBV4-2 and TRBJ2-7; 11 positions match TRBD2. The CDR3 is 16 residues long. The germline V gene encodes CDR1 LGHNA and CDR2 YNFKEQ. V dropped 2 bases and J dropped 3; count of bases not matched to a gene: 6. The CDR3 region is CASSQSRTSGYYEQYF. CDR3 coding DNA: TGTGCCAGCAGCCAATCTAGGACTAGCGGGTACTACGAGCAGTACTTC.

This clone was recorded once. V usage is TRBV7-8 and J usage is TRBJ2-1; D is possibly TRBD1 (5 bases). The germline V and J ends were trimmed by 0 bases and 4 bases, with 16 bases remaining between them. This CDR3 is built from 17 residues. In germline, CDR1 is SGHVS, CDR2 FQNEAQ. The CDR3 DNA sequence: TGTGCCAGCAGCTTAGCGCAGGGCCTCTCTCGATACAATGAGCAGTTCTTC. Its translation: CASSLAQGLSRYNEQFF.

The chain joins TRBV9 to TRBJ1-2; the D gene is possibly TRBD1 (5 bases). V gave up 2 bases and J gave up 8 bases, with 10 bases separating them. The V gene's germline CDR1 is SGDLS and CDR2 YYNGEE. The CDR3 spans 12 residues. The CDR3 coding sequence is TGTGCCAGCAGCGTCGGGGGTGGCGGCTACACCTTC. This gives the protein CASSVGGGGYTF. The complete variable domain, with remaining parts taken from reference TRBV9 and TRBJ1-2, reads DSGVTQTPKHLITATGQRVTLRCSPRSGDLSVYWYQQSLDQGLQFLIQYYNGEERAKGNILERFSAQQFPDLHSELNLSSLELGDSALYFCASSVGGGGYTFGSGTRLTVV.

V and J are TRBV7-9 and TRBJ2-2; 9 bases are a match to TRBD1. The CDR3 has 15 amino acids. V lost 4 bases, J lost 1 base, and 1 base stayed unmatched. Germline V gene sequence: CDR1 SEHNR, CDR2 FQNEAQ (reference sequence). CDR3 DNA sequence: TGTGCCAGCAGCTCGACAGGGGGGAACACCGGGGAGCTGTTTTTT. It yields the protein CASSSTGGNTGELFF.